A single sample gave rise to the 16 T cell receptor beta chains below, sequenced in a study of Ad26.COV2.S vaccination and SARS-CoV-2 variants. Libraries were prepared by immunoSEQ multiplex PCR; TCRdb keeps only in-frame clonotypes and omits some of them. The repertoire includes under 500,000 clones, approximately 90% of them detected once, and less than 2% sits in the top ten. Treatment in this sample: about 20 received Ad26.COV2.S at low or high dose, single or two shots; 5 received placebo; per-sample allocation not given. Sampling occurred on day 63 after the first vaccine or placebo injection. The sample here was peripheral blood, taken in a trial of Ad26.COV2.S vaccine versus placebo. The receptors were sampled from a person aged 18-65 years who received the Ad26.COV2.S COVID-19 vaccine or a placebo.

On this clone: Other DNA sequences in the sample encode the same CDR3. The chain links TRBV19 to TRBJ1-1, with 7 bases aligning to TRBD1. V lost 6 bases, J lost 2 bases, and 3 bases stayed unmatched. The CDR3 runs 13 residues. The germline V gene has CDR1 LNHDA and CDR2 SQIVND (reference sequence). The CDR3 sequence is CASRTGLNTEAFF. The CDR3 region has the DNA TGTGCCAGTAGGACAGGGCTCAACACTGAAGCTTTCTTT. The complete variable domain, with remaining parts taken from reference TRBV19 and TRBJ1-1, reads DGGITQSPKYLFRKEGQNVTLSCEQNLNHDAMYWYRQDPGQGLRLIYYSQIVNDFQKGDIAEGYSVSREKKESFPLTVTSAQKNPTAFYLCASRTGLNTEAFFGQGTRLTVV.

The count of this clone is one. The chain joins TRBV19 to TRBJ2-7; D remains ambiguous. CDR1 LNHDA and CDR2 SQIVND come from the germline V gene (reference sequence). This CDR3 region has 15 residues. Trimming took off 2 bases at V and 5 bases at J, with 16 bases between the two ends. The CDR3: CASSITVGKGNEQYF. The CDR3 DNA follows: TGTGCCAGTAGTATAACGGTTGGTAAAGGTAACGAGCAGTACTTC.

The chain combines TRBV6-5 with TRBJ1-1, with D possibly TRBD1 on 5 matching bases. V lost 0 bases and J lost 0, with 8 bases in between. The length of the CDR3 is 15 residues. Germline-derived CDR1 and CDR2 are MNHEY and SVGAGI. The chain's CDR3 is CASSYSWGLNTEAFF. CDR3 in DNA: TGTGCCAGCAGTTACTCGTGGGGACTGAACACTGAAGCTTTCTTT.

The chain combines TRBV7-8 with TRBJ1-2; TRBD1 is a possible D gene (6 bases). V lost 5 bases, J lost 11 bases, and 21 bases lay in between. Per the germline V gene, CDR1 is SGHVS and CDR2 is FQNEAQ. The CDR3 consists of 14 residues. The CDR3 protein is CASSDPWQGPRYTF. In DNA, the CDR3 is TGTGCCAGCAGCGACCCCTGGCAGGGGCCAAGGTACACCTTC.

The chain links TRBV10-2 to TRBJ2-2; 8 bases line up with TRBD2. Germline V CDR1 and CDR2: WSHSY, SAAADI. V lost 4 bases to trimming and J lost 4 bases; unmatched junction nucleotides: 8. The CDR3 contains 16 residues. The CDR3 sequence: CASSGWVAGTTGELFF. DNA of the CDR3: TGCGCCAGCAGTGGGTGGGTAGCGGGGACCACCGGGGAGCTGTTTTTT.

The chain has TRBV4-3 and TRBJ2-2, with a tentative D call TRBD1 (6 bases). V was pared by 2 bases and J by 5 bases, with 15 bases between. CDR3 length: 16 residues. Germline V gene sequence: CDR1 LGHNA, CDR2 YSLEER. The CDR3 loop is CASSQPSGQTTGELFF. The CDR3, as DNA: TGCGCCAGCAGCCAACCTAGTGGACAGACGACCGGGGAGCTGTTTTTT.

The chain combines TRBV27 with TRBJ1-2; D unresolved. CDR1 and CDR2 (germline): MNHEY, SMNVEV (reference sequence). CDR3 size: 14 residues. The V and J ends lost 0 bases and 0 bases respectively, with 5 bases between them. Written as DNA, the CDR3 is TGTGCCAGCAGTTTATCCCGAGCTAACTATGGCTACACCTTC. It yields the protein CASSLSRANYGYTF.

The chain combines TRBV5-4 with TRBJ1-1, with TRBD1 matching 11 bases. The CDR3 consists of 14 residues. CDR1 is SGHNT and CDR2 is YYREEE in the germline V gene (reference sequence). J was trimmed by 3 bases and V by 4 bases; bases with no gene match: 2. The CDR3 reads CASSRGQGDTEAFF. CDR3 coding DNA: TGTGCCAGCAGCCGGGGACAGGGGGACACTGAAGCTTTCTTT. Variable domain in full (rest from reference TRBV5-4 and TRBJ1-1): ETGVTQSPTHLIKTRGQQVTLRCSSQSGHNTVSWYQQALGQGPQFIFQYYREEENGRGNFPPRFSGLQFPNYSSELNVNALELDDSALYLCASSRGQGDTEAFFGQGTRLTVV.

The chain uses TRBV19 and TRBJ1-5; D ambiguous. The V and J ends lost 3 bases and 0 bases respectively, with 15 bases between them. CDR3 size: 17 residues. Germline V gene data show CDR1 as LNHDA and CDR2 as SQIVND (reference sequence). CDR3 in amino acids: CASSMVTGTYSNQPQHF. Here the CDR3 DNA reads TGTGCCAGTAGTATGGTTACTGGAACGTATAGCAATCAGCCCCAGCATTTT. The full variable domain, its missing parts supplied by reference TRBV19 and TRBJ1-5, is DGGITQSPKYLFRKEGQNVTLSCEQNLNHDAMYWYRQDPGQGLRLIYYSQIVNDFQKGDIAEGYSVSREKKESFPLTVTSAQKNPTAFYLCASSMVTGTYSNQPQHFGDGTRLSIL.

This chain joins TRBV6-5 and TRBJ1-1; 10 positions match TRBD1. This CDR3 region has 15 residues. Trimming removed 7 bases from V and 0 bases from J; junction bases left unmatched: 5. The germline CDR1 and CDR2 sequences are MNHEY and SVGAGI. CDR3 in DNA: TGTGCCAGCAATCGGGACAGGGGCCTGAACACTGAAGCTTTCTTT. Its translation: CASNRDRGLNTEAFF.

V gene TRBV7-9 combines with J gene TRBJ2-3; 9 bases agree with TRBD2. The CDR3 is 15 amino acids. V lost 7 bases, J lost 2 bases, and 7 bases stayed unmatched. CDR1 and CDR2 (germline): SEHNR, FQNEAQ (reference sequence). The CDR3 region has the DNA TGTGCCAGCATTGCGGCGGGGGGGCCCACAGATACGCAGTATTTT. Translated: CASIAAGGPTDTQYF.

The V and J genes are TRBV6-4 and TRBJ1-3; D might be TRBD1 (6 bases). Looked up from germline, CDR1 is MRHNA and CDR2 is SNTAGT. The CDR3 contains 16 residues. Between the trimmed V and J ends, which lost 2 bases and 4 bases, there was a span of 15 bases. CDR3 bases: TGTGCCAGCAGTGACCCGCGGGGGGCTCTCGGAAACACCATATATTTT. This translates into CASSDPRGALGNTIYF.

The chain couples TRBV4-1 to TRBJ1-2, with D uncertain. Trimming pared 1 base from V and 4 bases from J, leaving 10 bases between. The CDR3 consists of 14 residues. Germline V lookup: CDR1 MGHRA, CDR2 YSYEKL. The CDR3 DNA follows: TGCGCCAGCAGCCAAGGTTTGTGGAGCTATGGCTACACCTTC. Encoded protein: CASSQGLWSYGYTF.

V is TRBV6-2 or TRBV6-3 and J is TRBJ2-7; no clear D. The CDR3 is made up of 22 amino acids. The germline gives CDR1 MNHEY, CDR2 SVGEGT. The ends were cut back, 6 bases at V and 7 bases at J, with 43 bases in the middle. CDR3 sequence: CASSLPSSLDPRPRTLLGEQYF. For the CDR3, the DNA is TGTGCCAGCAGCCTACCCTCTTCTCTGGACCCCCGCCCCCGGACGCTCCTAGGGGAGCAGTACTTC.

This clone was observed a single time. The V call is TRBV3-1 (or the pseudogene TRBV3-2), the J call TRBJ2-1, with D hard to call. Germline CDR1 reads LGHDT; CDR2 reads YNNKEL (reference sequence). There are 11 residues in the CDR3. V lost 5 bases to trimming and J lost 10 bases, with 9 bases between them. The CDR3 region is CASSLMAEQFF. The CDR3 region has the DNA TGTGCCAGCAGCTTAATGGCAGAGCAGTTCTTC.

The chain links TRBV7-2 to TRBJ1-1, with TRBD1 matching 7 bases. The germline CDR1 and CDR2 sequences are SGHTA and FQGNSA. This CDR3 spans 14 amino acids. The V gene end was trimmed by 5 bases and the J gene end by 4 bases; junction bases not matched to a gene: 7. The chain's CDR3 is CASSKRQGGTEAFF. The CDR3 DNA reads as TGTGCCAGCAGCAAACGACAGGGAGGCACTGAAGCTTTCTTT.